This T cell receptor (beta chain) appears in the sequencing data of a study of metastatic and nonmetastatic thyroid tumors. Study in general: The comparison covered peripheral blood and tumor or nodule tissue in malignant and benign thyroid patients. Regarding the study as a whole: Within blood and tumor, benign nodules reportedly had significantly lower TCR beta diversity than malignant thyroid tumors did.

TCRdb reanalyzed the PCR reads with MiXCR. The data hold about 14,000 clones, with approximately 30% observed a single time. This clone was counted at least ten times. Its antigen is not identified. V shed 0 bases and J shed 0 bases, with 15 bases lying between them. Germline CDR1 and CDR2: MGHRA and YSYEKL. There are 18 residues in the CDR3. No patient received treatment before thyroid surgery. The source of this sequence is a female donor with papillary thyroid cancer or a benign thyroid nodule (not recorded which). Some clones in this sample may be carry-over from other donors' samples. The sequenced sample consisted of tumor tissue. The rearrangement joins TRBV4-1 to TRBJ2-4; no definite D call. CDR3 in DNA: TGCGCCAGCAGCCAAGATACCATCATCGGTATAGCCAAAAACATTCAGTACTTC. Protein: CASSQDTIIGIAKNIQYF.